These T cell receptor beta chains were read from a single sample in a study of cytomegalovirus exposure and HLA in healthy donors. Measured with immunoSEQ multiplex PCR; TCRdb has only the in-frame clones, and not every one. This table holds more than 200,000 clones, approximately 81% found once. Input material: PBMCs. The receptors were gathered from a human donor in good health. Both conserved end residues are part of each CDR3. The order of the fields is D gene, clone size, V gene, J gene, CDR3 DNA, CDR3 protein. A D gene is named only where the DNA matches it firmly. Clone size is given for some rows only: seen once, a few or many times, or a class if the clone is expanded.

D gene: .; clone size: .; V gene: TRBV11-3; J gene: TRBJ2-7; CDR3 DNA: TGTGCCAGCAGCTTAGATGGGGGCAGCTCCTACGAGCAGTACTTC; CDR3 protein: CASSLDGGSSYEQYF
D gene: TRBD2; clone size: few; V gene: TRBV5-1; J gene: TRBJ2-5; CDR3 DNA: TGCGCCAGCAGCCCCCAGGCGGGAGGCCCCGGGGGGGCCCAGTACTTC; CDR3 protein: CASSPQAGGPGGAQYF
D gene: .; clone size: .; V gene: TRBV4-3; J gene: TRBJ2-2; CDR3 DNA: TGCGCCAGCAGCCAAGAATCTACGTCTAGGGGGAACACCGGGGAGCTGTTTTTT; CDR3 protein: CASSQESTSRGNTGELFF
D gene: TRBD1; clone size: .; V gene: TRBV7-9; J gene: TRBJ2-7; CDR3 DNA: TGTGCCAGCAGCTCTAGGGTGGGACAGGGAAGCTACGAGCAGTACTTC; CDR3 protein: CASSSRVGQGSYEQYF
D gene: TRBD2; clone size: .; V gene: TRBV6-6; J gene: TRBJ2-7; CDR3 DNA: TGTGCCAGCAGACACAGACTAGCGGGGTCCTACGAGCAGTACTTC; CDR3 protein: CASRHRLAGSYEQYF
D gene: TRBD1; clone size: .; V gene: TRBV7-3; J gene: TRBJ2-2; CDR3 DNA: TGTGCCAGCAAGGGGACAGGTCCTTCGGGCACCGGGGAGCTGTTTTTT; CDR3 protein: CASKGTGPSGTGELFF
D gene: .; clone size: .; V gene: TRBV5-6; J gene: TRBJ2-7; CDR3 DNA: TGTGCCAGCAGCTTGAACAGGGACGAGCAGCACTTC; CDR3 protein: CASSLNRDEQHF
D gene: TRBD2; clone size: .; V gene: TRBV6-1; J gene: TRBJ2-1; CDR3 DNA: TGTGCCAGCAGTGACGGACTAGCGGGGTACAATGAGCAGTTCTTC; CDR3 protein: CASSDGLAGYNEQFF
D gene: .; clone size: .; V gene: TRBV7-9; J gene: TRBJ1-4; CDR3 DNA: TGTGCCAGCAGCTCAAATCCAACTAATGAAAAACTGTTTTTT; CDR3 protein: CASSSNPTNEKLFF
D gene: TRBD1; clone size: .; V gene: TRBV28; J gene: TRBJ2-7; CDR3 DNA: TGTGCCAGCAGGGACAGGTTTTCCTACGAGCAGTACTTC; CDR3 protein: CASRDRFSYEQYF
D gene: .; clone size: .; V gene: TRBV28; J gene: TRBJ1-2; CDR3 DNA: TGTGCCAGCAGTCCCGATGGACTCTTGGTACCCCACTATGGCTACACCTTC; CDR3 protein: CASSPDGLLVPHYGYTF